Included here is one TCR beta chain sequence, with context. Its target antigen remains unknown. No much larger clone is present one base from it, and per-base qualities are unavailable. The CDR3 runs 14 amino acids, cysteine and phenylalanine included. The DNA shown is the 42-base CDR3, in frame from base 1. Trimming takes 4 bases from V and 1 base from J, and the germline ends sit 9 bases apart. The germline V gene encodes CDR1 LGHNA and CDR2 YNFKEQ. Interpreted using the paper, the time point label stands for: baseline before first vaccination. Vaccinee samples came from UK trials COV001 and COV002, including a single-blind randomized controlled phase 2/3 trial of AZD1222 (ChAdOx1 nCoV-19) in healthy adults. For TCRbeta chain sequencing, PBMC samples from trial participants were taken at day 0 and at day 28 after the second dose. These data are taken from a study of T cell responses to AZD1222 COVID-19 vaccine (dated by TCRdb to the early 2020s). Study-wide context: AZD1222 recipients with second doses at about 4 weeks or about 12 weeks were pooled, because spike-specific TCR depth and breadth did not differ between schedules. A total of 230 to 250 trial participants underwent TCR sequencing, of whom 207 received two doses of AZD1222 and some 26 received two doses of the MenACWY control vaccine. Trial participants were enrolled into age subgroups of 18-55, 56-69 and 70-plus years, which contained approximately 150, 30 and 60 TCR-sequenced participants, respectively. Here is what the overall study found, with its caveats: The 56-69-year group was small, and its depth increase did not reach significance, likely because of low power. The vaccine-associated CD4 TCRs covered the entire spike protein, and the dominant responses fell in regions 160-218 and 743-854. After two AZD1222 doses, both the breadth and the depth of spike-specific TCRs were significantly higher than at day 0 and than in MenACWY recipients. No day 14 peak-response samples were available, so repertoires were characterized only after the peak T cell response. Nearly half of unique spike-specific TCRs reportedly recognized epitopes outside regions mutated in the B.1.351 and B.1.1.7 variants. Conclusions about previously exposed vaccinees are limited because only 5 or 6 AZD1222 recipients were SARS-CoV-2 seropositive at baseline. Most participants were white British and females outnumbered males, and the authors suggested that clonal diversity may have been underestimated.

The CDR3 regions of human TCRbeta chains were subjected to immunosequencing. Regarding the original processing steps: Repertoire TCRs were checked for matches against a reference library of SARS-CoV-2-specific TCRs that had been generated using the MIRA antigen-specificity platform. Breadth meant the fraction of unique TCRs that were SARS-CoV-2-associated, whereas depth meant the fraction of total T cells that were SARS-CoV-2-associated. Using the MIRA data, each spike-specific TCR was mapped to the spike region that the TCR reacts to and placed in a CD4 or CD8 class. Log10-transformed breadth and depth values were compared by one-way ANOVA with Sidak's multiple comparisons tests. TCRdb carries this immuneACCESS record with in-frame sequences only. Its versions omit some clonotypes, under half of them owing to an unresolved V gene in the studies checked, with the rest unexplained. V and J calls and clone size come straight from that table; D and trimming were deduced from the DNA. Here the sample has roughly 150,000 clones; approximately 90% occur a single time. Approximately 4.8% of the sample is in the top ten clones.

This receptor was taken from an adult in good health. Recombination joined TRBV4-2 with TRBJ2-3; the D gene assignment is ambiguous. The source was peripheral blood, collected on day 0 of AZD1222 vaccination. The nucleotides read TGTGCCAGCAGCCCGCGACTGGGCACAGATACGCAGTATTTT. Its translation is CASSPRLGTDTQYF.